The 17 T cell receptor beta chains listed next were all sequenced from one sample in a study of beta chain features in type 1 diabetes. Broader study findings: Type 1 diabetes patients showed a moderate but significant shortening of TCRB CDR3s in all four CD4+ subsets.

The antigens of these receptors remain unknown. Expressed TCRB transcripts were sequenced, since all the RNA that had been isolated was reverse transcribed. Measured with immunoSEQ multiplex PCR; TCRdb has only the in-frame clones, and not every one. The sample carries roughly 150,000 clones, around 8% recorded once. The sequenced sample consisted of central memory CD4+ T cells from blood. These receptors all stem from a woman in her thirties or forties with type 1 diabetes.

The table lists this clone with a count of one. The chain joins TRBV4-1 to TRBJ1-4; TRBD1 might be the D (5 bases). The CDR3 length is 16 residues. V lost 3 bases to trimming and J lost 3 bases, with 14 bases between them. The germline gives CDR1 MGHRA, CDR2 YSYEKL. The CDR3 DNA is TGCGCCAGCAGCCACCCAGGGCGGGGTCCTAATGAAAAACTGTTTTTT. Its translation is CASSHPGRGPNEKLFF.

This clone has ten or more counts. This chain connects TRBV6-5 to TRBJ2-6, with D possibly TRBD2 on 6 matching bases. CDR1 MNHEY and CDR2 SVGAGI come from the germline V gene. The V and J ends lost 7 bases and 1 base respectively, with 11 bases between them. The length of the CDR3 is 15 residues. In nucleotides, the CDR3 is TGTGCCAGCACCACGGAGGGATCTGGGGCCAACGTCCTGACTTTC. Translation: CASTTEGSGANVLTF.

This clone has just a few counts. The genes are TRBV7-2 and TRBJ2-5, with a tentative D call TRBD1 (7 bases). Germline CDR1 and CDR2: SGHTA and FQGNSA. The CDR3 contains 15 residues. Deletions cut 1 base from V and 5 bases from J, with 14 bases between. CDR3 in amino acids: CASSLDGGGYETQYF. The CDR3 coding sequence is TGTGCCAGCAGCTTAGATGGAGGGGGCTACGAGACCCAGTACTTC.

The rearrangement joins TRBV18 to TRBJ1-1, with a possible D match to TRBD1 (5 bases). Deletions cut 2 bases from V and 7 bases from J, with 11 bases between. The germline gives CDR1 KGHSH, CDR2 LQKENI. This CDR3 is built from 13 residues. This chain's CDR3 is CASSPGGEGEAFF. The CDR3 nucleotides are TGTGCCAGCTCACCAGGGGGGGAAGGTGAAGCTTTCTTT.

This rearrangement joins TRBV6-6 to TRBJ1-5; 10 bases are a match to TRBD1. The CDR3 is 15 amino acids. V shed 5 bases and J 7 bases; nucleotides not matched to a gene: 8. CDR1 and CDR2 (germline): MNHNY, SVGAGI (reference sequence). The CDR3 sequence is CASSPRDRGAQPQHF. The CDR3 DNA follows: TGTGCCAGCAGTCCACGGGACAGGGGCGCCCAGCCCCAGCATTTT.

The chain employs TRBV18 and TRBJ1-5; D unresolved. This CDR3 has 18 residues. The germline V gene has CDR1 KGHSH and CDR2 LQKENI. V was trimmed by 1 base and J by 4 bases, leaving 20 bases between them. The CDR3 nucleotides read TGTGCCAGCTCACCACTTCAGCCCGGAGGAGGTGTAAATCAGCCCCAGCATTTT. Amino acid sequence: CASSPLQPGGGVNQPQHF. The full variable domain, in which reference TRBV18 and TRBJ1-5 provide the parts outside the CDR3, is NAGVMQNPRHLVRRRGQEARLRCSPMKGHSHVYWYRQLPEEGLKFMVYLQKENIIDESGMPKERFSAEFPKEGPSILRIQQVVRGDSAAYFCASSPLQPGGGVNQPQHFGDGTRLSIL.

There are a few counts of this clone. The chain combines TRBV30 with TRBJ1-2; D unclear. V lost 0 bases, J lost 7 bases, and 6 bases lay in between. Per the germline V gene, CDR1 is GTSNPN and CDR2 is SVGIG (reference sequence). CDR3 length: 11 amino acids. CDR3 in DNA: TGTGCCTGGAGTGTAAGCGGTGGCTACACCTTC. It specifies CAWSVSGGYTF.

The V and J genes are TRBV5-1 and TRBJ1-1; the D is unclear. There are 13 residues in the CDR3. Germline CDR1 and CDR2: SGHRS and YFSETQ. Trimming shortened V by 1 base and J by 1 base, and 5 bases separated the two germline ends. The CDR3 DNA sequence: TGCGCCAGCAGCTTGCGGTCGAACACTGAAGCTTTCTTT. Protein: CASSLRSNTEAFF.

This clone was picked up a small number of times. This chain connects TRBV5-6 to TRBJ2-1; tentative D call: TRBD1 (6 bases). CDR3 length equals 14 residues. Germline lookup yields CDR1 SGHDT and CDR2 YYEEEE. Trimming removed 2 bases at V and 6 bases at J, with 12 bases between. CDR3 amino acids: CASSLRTAVNEQFF. The DNA of the CDR3 is TGTGCCAGCAGCTTAAGGACAGCTGTCAATGAGCAGTTCTTC.

This clone was picked up a small number of times. The chain has TRBV5-6 and TRBJ2-5; D unresolved. CDR1 and CDR2 (germline): SGHDT, YYEEEE. The CDR3 length is 13 residues. V gave up 0 bases and J gave up 1 base, with 4 bases separating them. In DNA, the CDR3 is TGTGCCAGCAGCTTGGGACTCCAAGAGACCCAGTACTTC. It encodes CASSLGLQETQYF.

The sample holds a few counts of this clone. V gene TRBV7-8 combines with J gene TRBJ2-2, with D tentatively TRBD2 (7 bases). The ends were cut back, 4 bases at V and 0 bases at J, with 18 bases in the middle. This CDR3 is 18 amino acids long. Germline loops: CDR1 SGHVS, CDR2 FQNEAQ. Here the CDR3 DNA reads TGTGCCAGCAGCTCTGGGGGAGGGGGGGCCGCGAACACCGGGGAGCTGTTTTTT. This sequence encodes CASSSGGGGAANTGELFF.

The chain has TRBV5-1 and TRBJ1-1; possible D gene TRBD1, 5 bases. Germline loops: CDR1 SGHRS, CDR2 YFSETQ. The CDR3 has 16 residues. V was cut by 0 bases and J by 0 bases, with 12 bases left in between. The CDR3 loop reads CASSLGDSRMNTEAFF. DNA for the CDR3: TGCGCCAGCAGCTTGGGCGACAGCCGAATGAACACTGAAGCTTTCTTT.

This chain connects TRBV6-5 to TRBJ2-7; 9 positions match TRBD2. Germline V gene lookup returns CDR1 MNHEY and CDR2 SVGAGI. CDR3 length equals 15 residues. V lost 5 bases to trimming and J lost 6 bases; unmatched junction nucleotides: 11. CDR3: CASSPQAGGWGEQYF. The CDR3 DNA sequence: TGTGCCAGCAGTCCCCAAGCGGGAGGTTGGGGCGAGCAGTACTTC.

This clone turned up a few times. This chain joins TRBV9 and TRBJ2-1; 11 nucleotides match TRBD2. Germline V CDR1 and CDR2: SGDLS, YYNGEE. V was pared by 0 bases and J by 6 bases, with 2 bases of the junction left unmatched. The CDR3 runs 15 residues. For the CDR3, the DNA is TGTGCCAGCAGCGTAGAACTAGCGGGAGCCAATGAGCAGTTCTTC. The encoded protein is CASSVELAGANEQFF. Filled out from reference TRBV9 and TRBJ2-1, the complete variable domain reads DSGVTQTPKHLITATGQRVTLRCSPRSGDLSVYWYQQSLDQGLQFLIQYYNGEERAKGNILERFSAQQFPDLHSELNLSSLELGDSALYFCASSVELAGANEQFFGPGTRLTVL.

In this sample, this clone turned up many times. This chain uses TRBV18 with TRBJ1-1, with D unresolved. This CDR3 region has 13 residues. Germline CDR1 is KGHSH and CDR2 is LQKENI. The V end was cut by 4 bases, the J end by 1 base, with 7 bases between. The CDR3 DNA is TGTGCCAGCTCACTCGGAGAGAACACTGAAGCTTTCTTT. The encoded protein is CASSLGENTEAFF.

J is TRBJ2-3 and V is TRBV2; 8 bases are shared with TRBD2. The CDR3 consists of 13 residues. J lost 6 bases, V lost 6 bases, and 5 bases had no gene match. The germline V gene encodes CDR1 SNHLY and CDR2 FYNNEI. The CDR3 is CASRREGLDTQYF. DNA of the CDR3: TGTGCCAGCAGACGGGAGGGCCTGGATACGCAGTATTTT.

This clone was found a few times. The sample carries other DNA sequences with the same CDR3. The chain has TRBV28 and TRBJ1-5; no clear D gene. The CDR3 sequence is 12 residues long. The germline V gene has CDR1 MDHEN and CDR2 SYDVKM. The ends were cut back, 4 bases at V and 7 bases at J, with 8 bases in the middle. As DNA, the CDR3 is TGTGCCAGCAGTTCCGAGGTACAGCCCCAGCATTTT. Its translation: CASSSEVQPQHF.